The T cell receptor beta chain described here comes from a study of blood T cell repertoires in COVID-19. On the study more broadly: Sample material is recorded as cDNA or gDNA derived from T cells, B-cell-depleted T cells, or PBMCs.

Germline CDR1 SEHNR, CDR2 FQNEAQ (reference sequence). This CDR3 has 15 residues. The trim removed 3 bases at V and 8 bases at J, leaving 10 bases unmatched. Original data processing: Nucleated cell number was recorded as an estimate derived from reference gene primer amplification. Repertoires were generated with immunoSEQ multiplex PCR, while TCRdb's copy carries only in-frame clones and drops some. The V and J calls and clone size come from that table; D and trimming were worked out from the DNA. Here the sample spans about 210,000 clones, under 95% being singletons. The receptor was derived from a man aged 25-45 years with acute or convalescent COVID-19. V gene TRBV7-9 combines with J gene TRBJ1-2; 9 bases are a match to TRBD1. Input material: peripheral blood. The CDR3 reads CASSFGDRVSTGYTF. In nucleotides, the CDR3 is TGTGCCAGCAGCTTTGGGGACAGGGTCTCCACGGGCTACACCTTC.